This T cell receptor beta chain originates from a study of cytomegalovirus exposure and HLA in healthy donors. Overall study context: Researchers previously reported finding 90 million to 130 million unique TCR beta sequences from roughly 180 million T cells. Among the 300 to 450 genotyped donors, about 81% were placed in the Caucasian-associated ancestry cluster.

General study findings and limits: Presence/absence comparisons presumed near-even sequencing depth among donors. According to an earlier analysis, most TCR beta V segments yielded productive rearrangements about 87% or about 30% of the time.

As regards this clone: The antigen remains unidentified.

Germline assignment: CDR1 SNHLY and CDR2 FYNNEI. With V trimmed by 4 bases and J by 3 bases, 5 bases remained unmatched. The CDR3 has 14 residues. PCR involved 60 Vbeta and 13 Jbeta primers. TCRdb's table, derived via immunoSEQ multiplex PCR, lists solely in-frame clones and lacks some. The sample includes under 150,000 clones, over 60% of them seen just once. Sequenced sample: PBMCs. The chain uses TRBV2 and TRBJ2-5; 7 nucleotides line up with TRBD2. The clonotype comes from a female donor in good health and CMV-seropositive. CDR3 region: CASSVGGAKETQYF. In DNA, the CDR3 is TGTGCCAGCAGTGTGGGAGGGGCTAAAGAGACCCAGTACTTC.